Listed below are T cell receptor beta chains from one sample, sequenced in a study of blood T cell repertoires in COVID-19. Some clones are missing from TCRdb's copy, which holds only in-frame ones; the method was immunoSEQ multiplex PCR. The sample includes a few hundred thousand clones, roughly 90% seen only once; the top ten take approximately 3.7%. Sequencing was done on a sample of PBMCs or T cells enriched from blood (not recorded which). The receptors stem from a woman aged 25 to 39 who had recovered from COVID-19. CDR3s include the opening cysteine and the closing phenylalanine or tryptophan.

V gene,CDR3 protein
TRBV5-1,CASSLTSAVPNEQFF
TRBV7-3,CASSPTASPNSPLHF
TRBV3-1/TRBV3-2,CASSQDPLAGGSADTQYF
TRBV28,CASSLRTAYEQYF
TRBV25-1,CASSDSRGATNEKLFF
TRBV7-2,CASRPPTYTEAFF
TRBV6-5,CASSRDNTEAFF
TRBV19,CASSIPQAGGELFF
TRBV11-2,CASSSGRGGFRDIQYF
TRBV4-2,CASSQDGTGAGYTF
TRBV18,CASSPPNGAEAFF
TRBV6-5,CASRLDRETEAFF
TRBV7-3,CASGSGRADTGELFF
TRBV28,CASSLSSSEQYF
TRBV5-1,CASSATGGDTEAFF
TRBV10-3,CAISEYRGGNTEAFF
TRBV4-3,CASSQDRSGGTDTQYF
TRBV5-8,CASRQGAGRRIEAFF
TRBV9,CASSVGGQGNEQFF
TRBV28,CASIGTVLSGANVLTF
TRBV13,CASSPPLAGDGTDTQYF
TRBV4-2,CASSQDPQGAGANVLTF
TRBV19,CASSTPRQGTPYGDEQFF
TRBV2,CASKLGQGDSPLHF
TRBV4-3,CASSQEVGLTEAFF
TRBV19,CASSIGTGGMNTEAFF
TRBV28,CASRRPAALKETQYF
TRBV5-4,CASSLQGADNEQFF
TRBV2,CANRRAAGSYEQYF
TRBV5-5,CASSLGLAGGLQTQYF
TRBV5-4,CASSRDAEAFF
TRBV6-5,CASRRLAGDSYEQYF
TRBV19,CASSPPGRGNYGYTF
TRBV9,CASSVRGGALNSPLHF